The 20 T cell receptor beta chains below come from one sample, sequenced in a study of blood T cell repertoires in COVID-19. TCRdb's copy holds only in-frame clones and misses some; the assay was immunoSEQ multiplex PCR. The sample comprises under 200,000 clones, 88% of which are singletons, and approximately 5.6% rests with the top ten. The sequencing sample was made of peripheral blood. Every receptor here comes from a man between 40 and 49 years old with active or convalescent COVID-19.

This rearrangement joins TRBV10-3 to TRBJ2-7; a possible D gene is TRBD2 (6 bases). Germline CDR1 ENHRY, CDR2 SYGVKD. Trimming took 0 bases from V and 0 from J, leaving 12 bases between them. This CDR3 is built from 16 residues. This chain's CDR3 is CAISESRGVSSYEQYF. The CDR3 DNA sequence: TGTGCCATCAGTGAGTCCCGCGGGGTGAGCTCCTACGAGCAGTACTTC.

On this clone: The germline gene is not matched at one end of the junction; a read error may be the cause. The CDR3 coding sequence is TGTGCCAGCAGCCCATACCCCGGGTCTGGGAACACCATATATTTT. Its translation: CASSPYPGSGNTIYF. The V gene is TRBV7-3, the J gene TRBJ1-3; no firm D call. CDR1 and CDR2 from the germline V gene are SGHTA and FQGTGA. CDR3 length: 15 amino acids.

The chain joins TRBV28 to TRBJ2-7, with 12 bases matching TRBD2. CDR1 and CDR2 from the germline V gene are MDHEN and SYDVKM. Unmatched junction bases numbered 14, after V lost 3 bases and J lost 2 bases. The CDR3 contains 19 residues. The CDR3 region has the DNA TGTGCCAGCAGTTTGATGGGCCCGGGACTAGCGGGTACCACCTACGAGCAGTACTTC. This sequence encodes CASSLMGPGLAGTTYEQYF.

The chain is built from TRBV29-1 and TRBJ2-2, with TRBD2 matching 7 bases. V was pared by 4 bases and J by 5 bases, with 4 bases of the junction left unmatched. The CDR3 has 13 residues. The germline gives CDR1 SQVTM, CDR2 ANQGSEA. The CDR3 sequence: CSVVLGGTGELFF. DNA for the CDR3: TGCAGCGTTGTGCTGGGAGGGACCGGGGAGCTGTTTTTT.

The rearrangement uses TRBV2 and TRBJ1-3; perhaps TRBD1 as D (5 bases). The CDR3 contains 14 residues. Germline assignment: CDR1 SNHLY and CDR2 FYNNEI. V shed 4 bases and J shed 0 bases, with 7 bases lying between them. CDR3 sequence: CASSGQLSGNTIYF. Here the CDR3 DNA reads TGTGCCAGCAGTGGACAGCTCTCTGGAAACACCATATATTTT.

This clone was seen a single time. V and J are TRBV7-9 and TRBJ1-2; unclear D gene. CDR3 length: 13 residues. Trimming stripped 5 bases from V and 3 bases from J, with 10 bases between. CDR1 and CDR2 (germline): SEHNR, FQNEAQ (reference sequence). The chain's CDR3 is CASSMGVYYGYTF. DNA of the CDR3: TGTGCCAGCAGCATGGGAGTTTACTATGGCTACACCTTC.

This clone showed up just a few times. V gene TRBV6-6 combines with J gene TRBJ2-2, with D unclear. Trimming left V 0 bases short and J 4 bases short, with 6 bases between. In germline, CDR1 is MNHNY, CDR2 SVGAGI (reference sequence). The CDR3 runs 14 residues. Here the CDR3 reads CASSYSSTTGELFF. The CDR3 DNA reads TGTGCCAGCAGTTACTCTAGCACCACCGGGGAGCTGTTTTTT.

This clone was counted a few times. The rearrangement uses TRBV30 and TRBJ2-2; 8 positions match TRBD2. CDR3 length equals 15 residues. The junction had 8 bases not matched to a gene; V was cut back by 1 base and J by 7 bases. The germline V gene has CDR1 GTSNPN and CDR2 SVGIG (reference sequence). The CDR3 DNA follows: TGTGCCTGGAGTGGACTAGCGAAGGAGGTCGGGGAGCTGTTTTTT. It specifies CAWSGLAKEVGELFF.

The chain links TRBV19 to TRBJ1-2; 11 bases align to TRBD1. The CDR3 contains 15 residues. V shed 5 bases and J 4 bases; nucleotides not matched to a gene: 6. Germline CDR1 is LNHDA and CDR2 is SQIVND (reference sequence). The CDR3 bases are TGTGCCAGTAGTGACGGACAGGGGGCCCTCTATGGCTACACCTTC. It yields the protein CASSDGQGALYGYTF.

The V gene is TRBV7-2, the J gene TRBJ1-2, with TRBD1 identical over 7 bases. V dropped 3 bases and J dropped 5; count of bases not matched to a gene: 6. Germline CDR1 reads SGHTA; CDR2 reads FQGNSA. The CDR3 has 14 amino acids. This CDR3 is CASSFTTGFYGYTF. The CDR3 DNA reads TGTGCCAGCAGCTTCACGACAGGGTTTTATGGCTACACCTTC.

The chain recombines TRBV6-5 with TRBJ1-2; the D gene is possibly TRBD1 (6 bases). The CDR3 sequence is 15 residues long. Germline lookup yields CDR1 MNHEY and CDR2 SVGAGI. V gave up 6 bases and J gave up 8 bases, with 22 bases separating them. The CDR3 is CASRIPGGGGEGYTF. DNA for the CDR3: TGTGCCAGCAGAATCCCCGGGGGAGGGGGTGAAGGCTACACCTTC.

This chain joins TRBV5-1 and TRBJ2-3, with 12 bases aligning to TRBD2. Unmatched junction bases numbered 8, after V lost 6 bases and J lost 3 bases. Per germline, CDR1 SGHRS and CDR2 YFSETQ. The CDR3 extends over 16 amino acids. The CDR3 reads CASTETSGGLTDTQYF. CDR3 coding DNA: TGCGCCAGCACCGAGACTAGCGGGGGTTTAACAGATACGCAGTATTTT.

This clone occurred once. The CDR3 spells CASSRGTGLDTQYF. Written as DNA, the CDR3 is TGTGCCAGCAGCCGCGGGACAGGGTTGGATACGCAGTATTTT. The V and J genes are TRBV7-8 and TRBJ2-3; 9 bases agree with TRBD1. This CDR3 spans 14 amino acids. After removal of 5 bases from V and 6 bases from J, the junction contained 6 bases not matched to a gene. The germline V gene encodes CDR1 SGHVS and CDR2 FQNEAQ.

The chain combines TRBV21-1 with TRBJ2-7; the table calls TRBD1, which could not be checked here. TRBV21-1 is shown as a pseudogene. The CDR3 is 14 residues long. The CDR3, as DNA: TGTGCCAGCAGCAAAGTCCGGACAAACTACGAGCAGTACTTC. It codes for CASSKVRTNYEQYF.

This clone appeared once. This chain links TRBV5-1 with TRBJ2-3, with D unresolved. V lost 0 bases to trimming and J lost 6 bases, with 8 bases between them. Germline values: CDR1 SGHRS, CDR2 YFSETQ. The CDR3 length is 13 residues. DNA of the CDR3: TGCGCCAGCAGCTTGGAAGGAGACGATACGCAGTATTTT. Its translation is CASSLEGDDTQYF.

This sequence joins TRBV6-6 and TRBJ2-2; TRBD2 is a possible D gene (6 bases). This CDR3 spans 18 amino acids. Between the trimmed V and J ends, which lost 5 bases and 7 bases, there was a span of 26 bases. Germline V lookup: CDR1 MNHNY, CDR2 SVGAGI (reference sequence). This chain's CDR3 is CASSPEEPGLRVVGELFF. The CDR3 DNA is TGTGCCAGCAGTCCCGAAGAGCCGGGACTTAGGGTTGTCGGGGAGCTGTTTTTT.

The chain carries TRBV27 and TRBJ1-4; tentative D call: TRBD1 (5 bases). The CDR3 totals 16 residues. Germline assignment: CDR1 MNHEY and CDR2 SMNVEV (reference sequence). With 3 bases removed from V and 2 bases from J, the gap between germline ends came to 13 bases. CDR3 in amino acids: CASSLGGSTTNEKLFF. For the CDR3, the DNA is TGTGCCAGCAGTTTGGGGGGGTCTACCACTAATGAAAAACTGTTTTTT.

This clone was counted a few times. V and J are TRBV7-2 and TRBJ1-1, with D possibly TRBD1 on 5 matching bases. CDR3 length equals 15 residues. CDR1 and CDR2 (germline): SGHTA, FQGNSA. The ends were cut back, 5 bases at V and 2 bases at J, with 15 bases in the middle. The CDR3 is CASSLGGGGNTEAFF. CDR3 nucleotide sequence: TGTGCCAGCAGCCTAGGTGGGGGAGGTAACACTGAAGCTTTCTTT.

This clone was found a few times. The chain combines TRBV9 with TRBJ1-3; D gene ambiguous. Germline CDR1 is SGDLS and CDR2 is YYNGEE. The CDR3 is made up of 15 amino acids. Trimming took 2 bases from V and 4 from J, leaving 13 bases between them. DNA for the CDR3: TGTGCCAGCAGCGTTACCCAAGGGAGCGGAAACACCATATATTTT. Protein: CASSVTQGSGNTIYF.

As for this clone: At one end, the junction sequence differs from germline, possibly due to a read error. The V gene is TRBV19, the J gene TRBJ2-2; TRBD2 matches 10 bases. CDR3 length equals 13 residues. Looked up from germline, CDR1 is LNHDA and CDR2 is SQIVND (reference sequence). The DNA of the CDR3 is TGTGCCGGTAGCGGGAGGTACACCGGGGAGCTGTTTTTT. Translating gives CAGSGRYTGELFF.